This TCR beta chain was sequenced for a study of blood T cells in healthy people across ages. The second PCR ran about 6 to 11 cycles with a sample-barcoded 5' primer and J-beta primers. TCRdb analysed the 5' RACE reads with MiXCR anew, one entry per CDR3 protein. The sample carries roughly 1 million distinct CDR3 sequences, approximately 26% recorded once. Between the trimmed V and J ends, which lost 6 bases and 3 bases, there was a span of 23 bases. Germline values: CDR1 LGHNT, CDR2 FRNRAP. The CDR3 runs 17 residues. This clonotype showed up just a few times. This same sample was also taken into another study, of T cells of mothers and their children. That paper states: Versus unrelated pairs, overlap was slightly higher in related mother-child pairs, without reaching significance.

Sequencing input: blood. This sequence joins TRBV12-5 and TRBJ1-2; the D gene is possibly TRBD1 (6 bases). The TCR was taken from a girl aged 2 to 9 in good health. In DNA form, the CDR3 reads TGTGCTAGTGGGGAAGCACAGGGTGTTTGGTGGGACTATGGCTACACCTTC. It yields the protein CASGEAQGVWWDYGYTF. Full variable domain (remainder filled in from reference TRBV12-5 and TRBJ1-2): DARVTQTPRHKVTEMGQEVTMRCQPILGHNTVFWYRQTMMQGLELLAYFRNRAPLDDSGMPKDRFSAEMPDATLATLKIQPSEPRDSAVYFCASGEAQGVWWDYGYTFGSGTRLTVV.